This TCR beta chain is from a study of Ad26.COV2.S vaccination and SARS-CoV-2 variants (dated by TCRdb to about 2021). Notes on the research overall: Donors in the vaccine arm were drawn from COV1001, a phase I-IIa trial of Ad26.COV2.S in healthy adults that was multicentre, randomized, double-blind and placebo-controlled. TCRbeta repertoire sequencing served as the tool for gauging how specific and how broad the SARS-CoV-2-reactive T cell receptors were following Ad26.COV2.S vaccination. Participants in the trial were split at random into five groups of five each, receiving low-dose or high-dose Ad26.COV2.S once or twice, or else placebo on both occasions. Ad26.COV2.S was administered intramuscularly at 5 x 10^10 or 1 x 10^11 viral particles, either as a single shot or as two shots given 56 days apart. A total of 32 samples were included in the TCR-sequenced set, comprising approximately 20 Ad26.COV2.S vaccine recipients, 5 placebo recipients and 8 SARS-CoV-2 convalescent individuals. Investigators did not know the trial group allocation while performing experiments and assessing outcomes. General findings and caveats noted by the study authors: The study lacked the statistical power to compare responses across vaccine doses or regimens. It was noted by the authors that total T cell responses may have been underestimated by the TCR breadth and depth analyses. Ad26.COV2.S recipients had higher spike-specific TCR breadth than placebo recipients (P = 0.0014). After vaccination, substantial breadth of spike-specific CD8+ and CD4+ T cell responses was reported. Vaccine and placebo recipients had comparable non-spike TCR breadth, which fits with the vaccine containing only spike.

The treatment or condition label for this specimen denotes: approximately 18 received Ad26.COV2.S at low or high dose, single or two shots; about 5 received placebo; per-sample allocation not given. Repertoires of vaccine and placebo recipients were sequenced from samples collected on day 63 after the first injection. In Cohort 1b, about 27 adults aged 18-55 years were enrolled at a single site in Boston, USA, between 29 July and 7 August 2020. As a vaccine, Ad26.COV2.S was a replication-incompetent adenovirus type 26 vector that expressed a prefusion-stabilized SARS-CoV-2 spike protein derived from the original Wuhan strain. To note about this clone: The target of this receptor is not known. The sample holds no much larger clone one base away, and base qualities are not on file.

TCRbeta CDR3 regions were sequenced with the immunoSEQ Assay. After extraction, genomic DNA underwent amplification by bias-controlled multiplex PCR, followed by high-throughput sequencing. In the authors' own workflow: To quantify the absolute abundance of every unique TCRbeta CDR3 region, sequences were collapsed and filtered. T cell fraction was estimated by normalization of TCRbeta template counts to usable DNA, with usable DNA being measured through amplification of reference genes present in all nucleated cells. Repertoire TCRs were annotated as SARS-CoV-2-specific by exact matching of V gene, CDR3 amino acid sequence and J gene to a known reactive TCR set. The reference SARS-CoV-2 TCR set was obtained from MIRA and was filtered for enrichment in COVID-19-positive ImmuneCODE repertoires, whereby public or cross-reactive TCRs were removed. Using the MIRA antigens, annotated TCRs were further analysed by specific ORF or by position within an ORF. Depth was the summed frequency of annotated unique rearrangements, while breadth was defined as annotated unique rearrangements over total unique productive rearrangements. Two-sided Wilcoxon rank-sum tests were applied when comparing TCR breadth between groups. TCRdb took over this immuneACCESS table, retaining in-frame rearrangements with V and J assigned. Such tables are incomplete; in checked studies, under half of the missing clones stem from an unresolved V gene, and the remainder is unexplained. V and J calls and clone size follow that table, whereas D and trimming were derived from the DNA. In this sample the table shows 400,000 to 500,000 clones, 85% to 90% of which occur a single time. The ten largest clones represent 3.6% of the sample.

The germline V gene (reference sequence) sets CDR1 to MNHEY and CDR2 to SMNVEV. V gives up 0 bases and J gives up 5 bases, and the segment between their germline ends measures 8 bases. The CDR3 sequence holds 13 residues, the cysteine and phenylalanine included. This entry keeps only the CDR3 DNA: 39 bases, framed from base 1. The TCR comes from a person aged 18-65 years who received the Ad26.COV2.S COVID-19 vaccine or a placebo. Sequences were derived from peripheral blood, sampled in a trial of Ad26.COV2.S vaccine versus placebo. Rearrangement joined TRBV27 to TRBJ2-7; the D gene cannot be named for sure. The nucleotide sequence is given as TGTGCCAGCAGTTTATCCCGGGTCCACGAGCAGTACTTC. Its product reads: CASSLSRVHEQYF.